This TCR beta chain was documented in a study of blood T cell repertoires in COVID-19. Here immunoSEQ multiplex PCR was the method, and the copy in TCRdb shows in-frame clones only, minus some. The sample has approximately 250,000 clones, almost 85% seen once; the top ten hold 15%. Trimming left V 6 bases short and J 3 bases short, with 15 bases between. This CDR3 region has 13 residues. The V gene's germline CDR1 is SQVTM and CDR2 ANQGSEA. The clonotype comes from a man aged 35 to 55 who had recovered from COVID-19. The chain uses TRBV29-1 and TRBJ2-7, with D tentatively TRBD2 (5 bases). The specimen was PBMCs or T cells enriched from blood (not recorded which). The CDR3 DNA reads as TGCAGCGTACGCGGCGGGCCAGTCTACGAGCAGTACTTC. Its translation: CSVRGGPVYEQYF.